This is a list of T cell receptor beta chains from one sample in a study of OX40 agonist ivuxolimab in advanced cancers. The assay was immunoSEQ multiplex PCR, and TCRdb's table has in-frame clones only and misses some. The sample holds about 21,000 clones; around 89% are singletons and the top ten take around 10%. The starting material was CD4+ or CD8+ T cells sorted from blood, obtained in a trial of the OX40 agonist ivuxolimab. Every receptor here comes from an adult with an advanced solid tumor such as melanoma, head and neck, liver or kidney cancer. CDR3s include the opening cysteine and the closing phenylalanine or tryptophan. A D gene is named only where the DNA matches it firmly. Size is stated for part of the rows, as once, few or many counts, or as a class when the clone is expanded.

TGCGCCAGCAGCCCCGACCAGTGGGAGCAGTACTTC,CASSPDQWEQYF,NA,TRBJ2-7,TRBV4-1,NA
TGTGCCAGTGACAGGGGGCTTGGAAACACCATATATTTT,CASDRGLGNTIYF,TRBD1,TRBJ1-3,TRBV19,NA
TGTGCCAGTACCAGGACCATTAGGAGGGTTGGCTACACCTTC,CASTRTIRRVGYTF,NA,TRBJ1-2,TRBV19,NA
TGTGCCAGCAATGGACTAGCGGGATCTAAAGGCGAGACCCAGTACTTC,CASNGLAGSKGETQYF,TRBD2,TRBJ2-5,TRBV2,NA
TGTGCCAGCTCACCAGTGGATACAGGAAGCTCTGGAAACACCATATATTTT,CASSPVDTGSSGNTIYF,NA,TRBJ1-3,TRBV18,NA
TGTGCCAGCGGGGGATGGACAGGGCTCACTGAAGCTTTCTTT,CASGGWTGLTEAFF,TRBD1,TRBJ1-1,TRBV5-6,once
TGTGCCAGCAGCTTAAGCCGGGACGAGCAGTACTTC,CASSLSRDEQYF,NA,TRBJ2-7,TRBV7-9,NA
TGCGCCAGCAGTGATGCGGGGGACGGCCCCGGGGAGCTGTTTTTT,CASSDAGDGPGELFF,TRBD2,TRBJ2-2,TRBV10-1,NA
TGCAGCGCCACCGGGACTAGCGAGAAAAACTACAATGAGCAGTTCTTC,CSATGTSEKNYNEQFF,TRBD2,TRBJ2-1,TRBV29-1,NA
TGTGCCAGCAGCCGACGGGACAGGGATCCCCAAGAGACCCAGTACTTC,CASSRRDRDPQETQYF,TRBD1,TRBJ2-5,TRBV7-9,NA
TGTGCCAGCAGTGAAAAGGGTTCCTACGAGCAGTACTTC,CASSEKGSYEQYF,NA,TRBJ2-7,TRBV2,NA
TGTGCCAGCAGCGTCTCAGGGGGCAGCAATCAGCCCCAGCATTTT,CASSVSGGSNQPQHF,TRBD1,TRBJ1-5,TRBV9,NA
TGTGCCAGCAGCGATAGGGAAAATAGCACAGATACGCAGTATTTT,CASSDRENSTDTQYF,NA,TRBJ2-3,TRBV11-2,NA
TGTGCCAGCAGCTGGACAGATACGCAGTATTTT,CASSWTDTQYF,NA,TRBJ2-3,TRBV7-9,once
TGTGCCAGCAGCCCACGGGGCTCCTACAATGAGCAGTTCTTC,CASSPRGSYNEQFF,NA,TRBJ2-1,TRBV7-9,NA
TGTGCCAGCAGCCCCGAGGGGGGACAGTACCAAGAGACCCAGTACTTC,CASSPEGGQYQETQYF,NA,TRBJ2-5,TRBV5-4,NA
TGTGCCAGCAGAACGGACAGGGTAGATTCACCCCTCCACTTT,CASRTDRVDSPLHF,TRBD1,TRBJ1-6,TRBV2,few
TGTGCCAGCAGCGCCTCAGGGGGGGGACATCCCTCCTACGAGCAGTACTTC,CASSASGGGHPSYEQYF,NA,TRBJ2-7,TRBV5-4,NA
TGTGCCAGCAGTGGCAAGAGCGACAGGCCCAAGCCCCAGCATTTT,CASSGKSDRPKPQHF,NA,TRBJ1-5,TRBV2,NA
TGCGCCAGCAGCTTGGCCGACAGAACCTACGAGCAGTACTTC,CASSLADRTYEQYF,NA,TRBJ2-7,TRBV5-1,NA
TGTGCCAGCAACGAGAACGGGGCCTACAATGAGCAGTTCTTC,CASNENGAYNEQFF,NA,TRBJ2-1,TRBV6-1,NA
TGTGCCAGCAGCCTACTAGCGGGGCACACCGGGGAGCTGTTTTTT,CASSLLAGHTGELFF,TRBD2,TRBJ2-2,TRBV6-5,NA
TGTGCCAGCAGTCCCATCCCGGGACAGGGTTTCGGGTTTTACAATGAGCAGTTCTTC,CASSPIPGQGFGFYNEQFF,TRBD1,TRBJ2-1,TRBV27,NA
TGCAGCGTTGACAGCCGGGAGCAGTTCTTC,CSVDSREQFF,NA,TRBJ2-1,TRBV29-1,NA
TGTGCCAGCAGCCCGTATGGCTACACCTTC,CASSPYGYTF,NA,TRBJ1-2,TRBV9,NA
TGTGCCAGCAGCTTAGTGGGGATGAACACTGAAGCTTTCTTT,CASSLVGMNTEAFF,NA,TRBJ1-1,TRBV7-9,NA
TGCAGCGTTGACAGGTCCGGCTACACCTTC,CSVDRSGYTF,NA,TRBJ1-2,TRBV29-1,NA
TGTGCCTGTGGGGCCCCCAACAATGAGCAGTTCTTC,CACGAPNNEQFF,NA,TRBJ2-1,TRBV6-1,NA
TGCGCCAGCAGTGGTCTCCCGGCCAACATTCAGTACTTC,CASSGLPANIQYF,NA,TRBJ2-4,TRBV10-1,NA
TGTGCCAGCAGCTTTCCCGGGCTTACCTACGAGCAGTACTTC,CASSFPGLTYEQYF,NA,TRBJ2-7,TRBV11-2,NA